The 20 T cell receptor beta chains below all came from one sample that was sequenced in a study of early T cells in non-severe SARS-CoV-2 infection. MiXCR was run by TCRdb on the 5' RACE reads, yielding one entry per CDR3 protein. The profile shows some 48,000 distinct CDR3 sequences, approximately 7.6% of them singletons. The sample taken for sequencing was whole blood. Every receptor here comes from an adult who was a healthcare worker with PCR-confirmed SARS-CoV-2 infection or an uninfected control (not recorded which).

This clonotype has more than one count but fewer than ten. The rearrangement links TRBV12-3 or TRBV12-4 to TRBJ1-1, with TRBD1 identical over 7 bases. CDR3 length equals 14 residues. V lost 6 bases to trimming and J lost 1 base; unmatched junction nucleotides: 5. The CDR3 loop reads CASRETGANTEAFF. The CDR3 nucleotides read TGTGCCAGCAGGGAAACAGGGGCGAACACTGAAGCTTTCTTT.

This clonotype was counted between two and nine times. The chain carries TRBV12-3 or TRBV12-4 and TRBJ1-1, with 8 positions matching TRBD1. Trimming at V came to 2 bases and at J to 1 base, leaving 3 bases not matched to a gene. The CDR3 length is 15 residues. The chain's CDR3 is CASSLRDRRNTEAFF. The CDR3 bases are TGTGCCAGCAGTTTACGGGACAGGAGGAACACTGAAGCTTTCTTT.

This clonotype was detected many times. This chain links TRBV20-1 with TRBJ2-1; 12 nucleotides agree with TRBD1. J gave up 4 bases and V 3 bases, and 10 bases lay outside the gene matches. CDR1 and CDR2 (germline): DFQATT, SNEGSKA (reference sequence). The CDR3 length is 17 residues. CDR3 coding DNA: TGCAGTGCTAGGAAATTCCTGGGACAGGGGGCATACAATGAGCAGTTCTTC. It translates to CSARKFLGQGAYNEQFF.

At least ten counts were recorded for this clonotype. For the CDR3, the DNA is TGTGCCAGCAGACGAAGTGGAGAGCAGTACTTC. Translating gives CASRRSGEQYF. This rearrangement joins TRBV12-3 or TRBV12-4 to TRBJ2-7; D is unclear. The CDR3 has 11 amino acids. V lost 6 bases to trimming and J lost 7 bases, with 10 bases between them.

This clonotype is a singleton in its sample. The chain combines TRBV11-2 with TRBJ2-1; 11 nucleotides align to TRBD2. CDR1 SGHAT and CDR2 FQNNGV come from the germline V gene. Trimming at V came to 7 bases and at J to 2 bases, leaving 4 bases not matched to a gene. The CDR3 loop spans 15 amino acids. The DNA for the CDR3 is TGTGCCAGCACCCTTAGCGGGGGGGCCTACAATGAGCAGTTCTTC. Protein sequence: CASTLSGGAYNEQFF.

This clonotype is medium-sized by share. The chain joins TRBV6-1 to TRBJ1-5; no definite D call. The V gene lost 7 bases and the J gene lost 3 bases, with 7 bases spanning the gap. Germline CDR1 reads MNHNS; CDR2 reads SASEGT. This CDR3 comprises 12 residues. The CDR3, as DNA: TGTGCCAGCACGGCAGCCAATCAGCCCCAGCATTTT. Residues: CASTAANQPQHF.

In DNA, the CDR3 is TGTGCCGGAGGACGGGATCGTGGCTACACCTTC. Encoded protein: CAGGRDRGYTF. The chain recombines TRBV2 with TRBJ1-2; no firm D call. V lost 11 bases, J lost 7 bases, and 14 bases lay in between. The CDR3 is 11 amino acids. Germline V gene lookup returns CDR1 SNHLY and CDR2 FYNNEI.

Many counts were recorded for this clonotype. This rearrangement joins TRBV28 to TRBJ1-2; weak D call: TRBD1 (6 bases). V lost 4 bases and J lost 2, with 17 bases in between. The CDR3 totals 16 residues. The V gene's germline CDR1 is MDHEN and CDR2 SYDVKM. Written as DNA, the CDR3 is TGTGCCAGCAGTTCACACGGCATCACAGGGAACTATGGCTACACCTTC. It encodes CASSSHGITGNYGYTF.

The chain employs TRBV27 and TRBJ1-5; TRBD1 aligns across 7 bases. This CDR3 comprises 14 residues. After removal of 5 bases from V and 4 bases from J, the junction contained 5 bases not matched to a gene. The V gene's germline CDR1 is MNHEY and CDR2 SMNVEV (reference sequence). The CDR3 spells CASSPQTGNQPQHF. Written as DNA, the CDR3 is TGTGCCAGCAGTCCTCAGACAGGGAATCAGCCCCAGCATTTT.

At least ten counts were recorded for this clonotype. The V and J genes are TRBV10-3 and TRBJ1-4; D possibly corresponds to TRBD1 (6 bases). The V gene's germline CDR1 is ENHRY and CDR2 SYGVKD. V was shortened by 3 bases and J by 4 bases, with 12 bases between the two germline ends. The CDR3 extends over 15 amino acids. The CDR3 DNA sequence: TGTGCCATCAGTGACGGGGGCCTTATTAATGAAAAACTGTTTTTT. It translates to CAISDGGLINEKLFF.

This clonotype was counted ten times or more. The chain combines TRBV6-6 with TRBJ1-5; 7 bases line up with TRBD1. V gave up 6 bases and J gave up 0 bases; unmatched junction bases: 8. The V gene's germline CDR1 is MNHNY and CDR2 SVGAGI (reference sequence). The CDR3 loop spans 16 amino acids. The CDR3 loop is CASRADRINSNQPQHF. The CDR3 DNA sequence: TGTGCCAGCAGGGCGGACAGGATCAATAGCAATCAGCCCCAGCATTTT.

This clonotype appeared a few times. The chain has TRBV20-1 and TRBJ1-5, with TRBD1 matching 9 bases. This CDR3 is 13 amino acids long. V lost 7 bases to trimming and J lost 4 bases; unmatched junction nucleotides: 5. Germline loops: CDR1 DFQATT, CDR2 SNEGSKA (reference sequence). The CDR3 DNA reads TGCAGTGTCCCCGACAGGGGGAATCAGCCCCAGCATTTT. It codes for CSVPDRGNQPQHF.

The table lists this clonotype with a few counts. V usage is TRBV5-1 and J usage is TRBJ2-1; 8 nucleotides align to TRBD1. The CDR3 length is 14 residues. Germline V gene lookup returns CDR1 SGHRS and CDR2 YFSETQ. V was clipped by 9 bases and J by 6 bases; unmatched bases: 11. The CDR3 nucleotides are TGCGCCACCAACAGGGGACAGGAGATCAATGAGCAGTTCTTC. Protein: CATNRGQEINEQFF. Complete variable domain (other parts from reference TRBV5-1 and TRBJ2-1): KAGVTQTPRYLIKTRGQQVTLSCSPISGHRSVSWYQQTPGQGLQFLFEYFSETQRNKGNFPGRFSGRQFSNSRSEMNVSTLELGDSALYLCATNRGQEINEQFFGPGTRLTVL.

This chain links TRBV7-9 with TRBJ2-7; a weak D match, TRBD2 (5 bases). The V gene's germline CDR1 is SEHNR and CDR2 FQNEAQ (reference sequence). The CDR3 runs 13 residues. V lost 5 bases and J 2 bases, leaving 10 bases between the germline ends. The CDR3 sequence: CASSLSETYEQYF. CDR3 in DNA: TGTGCCAGCAGCCTTAGCGAGACCTACGAGCAGTACTTC.

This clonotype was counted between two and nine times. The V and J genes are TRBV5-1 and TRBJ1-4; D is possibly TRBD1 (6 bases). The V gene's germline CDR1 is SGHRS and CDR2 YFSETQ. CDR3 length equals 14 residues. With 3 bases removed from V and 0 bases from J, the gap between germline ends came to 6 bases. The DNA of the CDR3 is TGCGCCAGCAGCTGGGACACAACTAATGAAAAACTGTTTTTT. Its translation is CASSWDTTNEKLFF.

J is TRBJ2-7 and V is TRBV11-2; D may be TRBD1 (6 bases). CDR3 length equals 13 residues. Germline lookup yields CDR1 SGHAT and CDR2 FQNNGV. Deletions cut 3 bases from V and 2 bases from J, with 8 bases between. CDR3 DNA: TGTGCCAGCAGCTTCAGGGGAACCTACGAGCAGTACTTC. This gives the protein CASSFRGTYEQYF.

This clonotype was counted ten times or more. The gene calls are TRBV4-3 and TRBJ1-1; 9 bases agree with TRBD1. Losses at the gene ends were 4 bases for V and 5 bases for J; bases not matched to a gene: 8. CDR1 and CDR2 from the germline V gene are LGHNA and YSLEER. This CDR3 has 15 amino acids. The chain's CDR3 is CASSLTGQGYTEAFF. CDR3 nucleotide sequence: TGCGCCAGCAGCCTAACGGGACAGGGCTATACTGAAGCTTTCTTT.

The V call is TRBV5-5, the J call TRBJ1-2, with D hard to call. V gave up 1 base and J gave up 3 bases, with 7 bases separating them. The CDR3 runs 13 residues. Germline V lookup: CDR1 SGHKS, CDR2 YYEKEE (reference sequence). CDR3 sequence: CASSLLVDYGYTF. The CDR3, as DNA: TGTGCCAGCAGCTTGTTAGTGGACTATGGCTACACCTTC. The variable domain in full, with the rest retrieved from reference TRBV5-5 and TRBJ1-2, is DAGVTQSPTHLIKTRGQQVTLRCSPISGHKSVSWYQQVLGQGPQFIFQYYEKEERGRGNFPDRFSARQFPNYSSELNVNALLLGDSALYLCASSLLVDYGYTFGSGTRLTVV.

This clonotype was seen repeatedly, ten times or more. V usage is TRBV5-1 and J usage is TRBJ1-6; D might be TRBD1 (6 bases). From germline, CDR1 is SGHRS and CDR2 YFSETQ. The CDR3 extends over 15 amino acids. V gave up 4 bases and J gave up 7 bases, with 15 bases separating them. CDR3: CASSGSRGQNSPLHF. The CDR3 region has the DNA TGCGCCAGCAGCGGGAGCCGTGGACAGAATTCACCCCTCCACTTT.

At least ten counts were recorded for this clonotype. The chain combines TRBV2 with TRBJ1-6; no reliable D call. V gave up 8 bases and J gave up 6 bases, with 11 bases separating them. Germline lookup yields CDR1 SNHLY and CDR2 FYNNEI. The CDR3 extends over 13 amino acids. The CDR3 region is CASCGWSNSPLHF. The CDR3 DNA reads TGTGCCAGCTGCGGGTGGAGTAATTCACCCCTCCACTTT.